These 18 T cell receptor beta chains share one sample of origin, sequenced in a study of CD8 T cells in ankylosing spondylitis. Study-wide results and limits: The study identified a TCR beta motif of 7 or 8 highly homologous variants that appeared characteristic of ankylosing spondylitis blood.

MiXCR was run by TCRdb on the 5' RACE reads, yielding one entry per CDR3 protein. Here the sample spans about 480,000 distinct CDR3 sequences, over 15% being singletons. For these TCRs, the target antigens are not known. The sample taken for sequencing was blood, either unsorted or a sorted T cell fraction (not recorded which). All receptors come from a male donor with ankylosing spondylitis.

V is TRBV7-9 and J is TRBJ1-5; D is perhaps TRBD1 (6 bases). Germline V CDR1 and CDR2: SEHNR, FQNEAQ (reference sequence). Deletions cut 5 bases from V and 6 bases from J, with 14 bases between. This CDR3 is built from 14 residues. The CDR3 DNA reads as TGTGCCAGCAGCCGCGACAGGAGTGGTCAGCCCCAGCATTTT. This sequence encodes CASSRDRSGQPQHF.

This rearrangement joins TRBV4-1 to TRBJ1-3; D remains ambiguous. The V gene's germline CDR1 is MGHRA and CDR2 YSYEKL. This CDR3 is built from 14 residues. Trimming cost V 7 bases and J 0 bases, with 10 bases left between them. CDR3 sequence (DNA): TGCGCCAGCACCAGCGAGAGCTCTGGAAACACCATATATTTT. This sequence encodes CASTSESSGNTIYF.

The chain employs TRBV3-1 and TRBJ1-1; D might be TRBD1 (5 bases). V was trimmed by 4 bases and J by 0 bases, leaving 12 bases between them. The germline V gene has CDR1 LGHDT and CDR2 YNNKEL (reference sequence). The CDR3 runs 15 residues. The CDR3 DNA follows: TGTGCCAGCAGCCTAAGAGGGGTGCTGAACACTGAAGCTTTCTTT. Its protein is CASSLRGVLNTEAFF.

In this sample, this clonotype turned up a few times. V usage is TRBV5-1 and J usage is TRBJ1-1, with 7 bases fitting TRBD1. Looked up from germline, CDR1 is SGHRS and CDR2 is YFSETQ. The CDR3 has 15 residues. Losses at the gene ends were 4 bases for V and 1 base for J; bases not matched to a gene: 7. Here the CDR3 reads CASSIQGGKNTEAFF. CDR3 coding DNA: TGCGCCAGCAGCATCCAGGGGGGGAAGAACACTGAAGCTTTCTTT.

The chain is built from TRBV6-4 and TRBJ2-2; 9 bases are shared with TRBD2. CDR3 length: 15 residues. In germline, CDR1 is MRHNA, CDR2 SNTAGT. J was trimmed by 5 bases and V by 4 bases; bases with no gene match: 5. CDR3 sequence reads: CASSGSSGGTGELFF. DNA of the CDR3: TGTGCCAGCAGTGGCTCCAGCGGGGGGACCGGGGAGCTGTTTTTT.

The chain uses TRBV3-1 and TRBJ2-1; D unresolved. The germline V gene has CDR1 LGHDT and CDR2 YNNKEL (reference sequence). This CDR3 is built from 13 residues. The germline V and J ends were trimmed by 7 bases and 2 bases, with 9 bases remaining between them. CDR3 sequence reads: CASTAGAYNEQFF. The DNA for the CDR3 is TGTGCCAGCACCGCCGGAGCCTACAATGAGCAGTTCTTC.

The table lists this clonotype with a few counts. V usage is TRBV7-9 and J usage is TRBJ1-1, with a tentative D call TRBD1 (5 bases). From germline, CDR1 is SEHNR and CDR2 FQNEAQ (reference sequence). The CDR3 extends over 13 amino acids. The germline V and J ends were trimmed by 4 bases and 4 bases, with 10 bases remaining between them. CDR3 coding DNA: TGTGCCAGCAGCTCCAAGGGGCCCACTGAAGCTTTCTTT. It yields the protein CASSSKGPTEAFF.

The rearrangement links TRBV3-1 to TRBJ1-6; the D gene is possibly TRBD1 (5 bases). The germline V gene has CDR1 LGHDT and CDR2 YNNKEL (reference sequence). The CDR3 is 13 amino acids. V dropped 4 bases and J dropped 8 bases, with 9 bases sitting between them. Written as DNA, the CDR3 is TGTGCCAGCAGCCTGACAGTAGATTCACCCCTCCACTTT. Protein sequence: CASSLTVDSPLHF.

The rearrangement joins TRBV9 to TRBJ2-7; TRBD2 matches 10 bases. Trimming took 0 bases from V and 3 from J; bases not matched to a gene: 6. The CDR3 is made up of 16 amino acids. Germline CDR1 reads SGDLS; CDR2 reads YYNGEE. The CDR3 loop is CASSVVEREGHYEQYF. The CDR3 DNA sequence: TGTGCCAGCAGCGTAGTGGAGCGGGAGGGCCACTACGAGCAGTACTTC.

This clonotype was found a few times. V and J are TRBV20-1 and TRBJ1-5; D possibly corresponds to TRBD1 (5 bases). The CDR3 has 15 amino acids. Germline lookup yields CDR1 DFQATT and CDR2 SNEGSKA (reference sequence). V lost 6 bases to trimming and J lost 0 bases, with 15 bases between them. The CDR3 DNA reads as TGCAGTGCGCGGCAACCTCAGGGTAGCAATCAGCCCCAGCATTTT. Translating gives CSARQPQGSNQPQHF.

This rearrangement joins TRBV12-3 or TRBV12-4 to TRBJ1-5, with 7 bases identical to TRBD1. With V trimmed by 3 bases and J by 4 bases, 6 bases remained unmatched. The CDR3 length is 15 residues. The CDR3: CASSFNRGPNQPQHF. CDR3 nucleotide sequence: TGTGCCAGCAGTTTTAACAGGGGACCTAATCAGCCCCAGCATTTT.

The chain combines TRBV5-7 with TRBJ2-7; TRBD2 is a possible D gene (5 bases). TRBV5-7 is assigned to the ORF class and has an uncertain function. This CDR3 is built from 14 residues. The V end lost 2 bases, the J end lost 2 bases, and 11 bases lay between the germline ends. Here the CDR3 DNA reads TGTGCCAGCAGCTTTCGGCGGGCGGCCTACGAGCAGTACTTC. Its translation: CASSFRRAAYEQYF.

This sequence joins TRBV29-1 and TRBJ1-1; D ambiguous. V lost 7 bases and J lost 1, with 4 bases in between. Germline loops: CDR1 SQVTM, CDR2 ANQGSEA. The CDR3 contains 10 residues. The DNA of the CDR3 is TGCAGCGCAGCGAACACTGAAGCTTTCTTT. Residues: CSAANTEAFF.

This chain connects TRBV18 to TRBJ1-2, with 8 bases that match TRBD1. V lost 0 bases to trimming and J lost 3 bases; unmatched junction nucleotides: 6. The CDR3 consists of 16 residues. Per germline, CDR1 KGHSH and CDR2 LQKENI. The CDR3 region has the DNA TGTGCCAGCTCACCACCGACAGGGGCGGACTACTATGGCTACACCTTC. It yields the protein CASSPPTGADYYGYTF.

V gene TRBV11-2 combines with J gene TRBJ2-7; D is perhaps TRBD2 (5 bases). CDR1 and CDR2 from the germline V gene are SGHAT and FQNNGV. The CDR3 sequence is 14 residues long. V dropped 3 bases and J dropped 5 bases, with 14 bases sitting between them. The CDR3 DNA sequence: TGTGCCAGCAGCTTGCGAGGGAAAAGCAACGAGCAGTACTTC. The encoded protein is CASSLRGKSNEQYF.

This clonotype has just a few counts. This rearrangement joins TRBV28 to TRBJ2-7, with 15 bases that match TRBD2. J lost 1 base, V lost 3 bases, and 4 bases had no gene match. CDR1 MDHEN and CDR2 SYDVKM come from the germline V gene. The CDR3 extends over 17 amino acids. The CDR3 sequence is CASSFGTSGRLSYEQYF. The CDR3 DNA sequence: TGTGCCAGCAGTTTTGGGACTAGCGGGAGGCTTTCCTACGAGCAGTACTTC.

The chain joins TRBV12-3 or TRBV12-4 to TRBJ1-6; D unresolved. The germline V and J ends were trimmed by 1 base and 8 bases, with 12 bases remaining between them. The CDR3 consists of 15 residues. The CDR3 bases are TGTGCCAGCAGTTTAGAAGGGCAGTCCTATTCACCCCTCCACTTT. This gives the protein CASSLEGQSYSPLHF.

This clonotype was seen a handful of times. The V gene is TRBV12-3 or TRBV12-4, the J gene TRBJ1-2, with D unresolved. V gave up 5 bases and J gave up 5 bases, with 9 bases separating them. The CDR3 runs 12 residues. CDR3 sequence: CASSKLDYGYTF. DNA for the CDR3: TGTGCCAGCAGTAAGTTGGATTATGGCTACACCTTC.